This T cell receptor beta chain was recorded in a study of shared clonotypes between healthy human individuals. The study's findings and limits: The genetic and exposure-history diversity represented was limited by few donors. Measured sharing among donors was expected to vary with sequencing depth. Larger richness was generally estimated for naive than memory subsets.

The table came from immunoSEQ multiplex PCR; TCRdb's copy has only in-frame clones and leaves some out. This sample has millions of clones, with roughly 91% found just once. CD45RO-negative CD8 cells positively selected for CCR7 made up the naive population, which excluded terminally differentiated effector memory CD45RA+ cells. Regarding this clone: Its target is not known.

The length of the CDR3 is 14 residues. Germline V gene lookup returns CDR1 SQVTM and CDR2 ANQGSEA. Trimming took 6 bases from V and 1 from J, leaving 15 bases between them. The chain uses TRBV29-1 and TRBJ1-2; D is unclear. Sequenced: naive CD8+ T cells from PBMCs. The TCR comes from a man aged 18-30 years in good health. Some clones in this sample may be carry-over from other donors' samples. CDR3 bases: TGCAGCGTCGGAACCGTCAGTGATAACTATGGCTACACCTTC. Translated, it gives CSVGTVSDNYGYTF.